Below, one TCR beta chain is given with its context. The antigen remains undetermined. Repertoires were generated with immunoSEQ multiplex PCR, while TCRdb's copy carries only in-frame clones and drops some. The table records around 130,000 clones, 70% to 90% of them present only once. This specimen comes from a study of cytomegalovirus exposure and HLA in healthy donors. Overall study: The 120 validation repertoires were produced on the same platform as the roughly 670 repertoires of the first cohort. This was reported in a later analysis. Study findings and constraints: The classifier, whose performance was assessed in both the original and validation cohorts, reportedly diagnosed cytomegalovirus status with high specificity and sensitivity.

Trimming took off 0 bases at V and 2 bases at J, with 14 bases between the two ends. This CDR3 comprises 17 residues. Germline V lookup: CDR1 LNHDA, CDR2 SQIVND (reference sequence). The sequencing sample was made of PBMCs. The sequence came from a woman in her 30s in good health and CMV-seronegative. The chain is built from TRBV19 and TRBJ1-3; D uncertain. The CDR3: CASSIDHRGSAGNTIYF. The CDR3 DNA reads TGTGCCAGTAGTATAGATCATCGGGGTAGCGCTGGAAACACCATATATTTT.